The sequence of this T cell receptor (beta chain) was determined in a study of T cell repertoires in cytomegalovirus infection (dated by TCRdb to between 2018 and 2020). In the study overall: Donor HLA type was relevant to the analysis, as public TCR beta signatures indicated carriage of CMV infection together with the matching HLA type. Findings and caveats that apply to the study as a whole: In both this cohort and an independent roughly 350-donor cohort, the cumulative frequency of public TCR beta family members distinguished carriers of CMV infection plus the relevant HLA type. In the ex vivo response, HLA-C-restricted CMV-specific TCR beta clonotypes were dominant, and in two of eight donors the single most frequent clonotype came from this HLA-C-restricted group.

This clonotype was counted only a few times. The specificity of this receptor is unknown. No base-level quality is on record; no much larger clone is a single base apart. V is clipped by 1 base and J by 3 bases, and the sequence between their germline boundaries is 12 bases long. From the germline V gene (reference sequence), CDR1 is LNHDA and CDR2 is SQIVND. From its cysteine to its phenylalanine, the CDR3 spans 15 amino acids. This entry keeps only the CDR3 DNA: 45 bases, framed from base 1. The sequencer listed for this sample is Illumina HiSeq 1500. TCRdb trimmed the raw reads at Q25, called clones with MiXCR and kept productive beta chains. A single entry per CDR3 protein holds the most common genes and DNA from its merged rows. The sample data list 680,000 or so distinct CDR3 sequences, and approximately 34% of these were observed just once. 2.5% to 3% of the sample is taken by the ten largest.

The rearrangement joined TRBV19 to TRBJ1-2, with a tentative D gene TRBD1 over 5 matching bases. Material: PBMCs. The receptor's source is a human donor in good health (CMV status not recorded). Some clones in this sample may be carry-over from other donors' samples. The sequenced DNA: TGTGCCAGTAGTATAGGAGCCGGGGCGGACTATGGCTACACCTTC. It specifies CASSIGAGADYGYTF.